The 7 T cell receptor beta chains in this list originate from one sample, sequenced in a study of blood T cells in healthy people across ages. With a J-beta primer mix and a sample-barcoded 5' primer, a second PCR ran about 7 to 12 cycles. Each CDR3 protein is one row after TCRdb ran MiXCR on the 5' RACE reads. The sample holds fewer than 950,000 distinct CDR3 sequences, roughly 35% seen once. The sequenced sample was blood. The receptor set was obtained from a young man in good health.

The rearrangement links TRBV18 to TRBJ2-5; D not certain. The end of the DNA fits TRBJ2-1 better, so the J call may be wrong. The CDR3 contains 17 residues. The V gene's germline CDR1 is KGHSH and CDR2 LQKENI. The CDR3 protein is CASSPNPRFESQETQFF. The CDR3 DNA sequence: TGTGCCAGCTCTCCCAACCCAAGGTTCGAGAGCCAAGAGACCCAGTTCTTC.

This clonotype was observed a single time. A read error may explain this, as a much larger clone is one base away. The chain employs TRBV5-1 and TRBJ2-3, with D unclear. In germline, CDR1 is SGHRS, CDR2 YFSETQ. The CDR3 spans 14 residues. V was pared by 4 bases and J by 5 bases, with 14 bases between. CDR3 amino acids: CASSRVANRDTQYF. CDR3 sequence (DNA): TGCGCCAGCAGCCGAGTAGCCAATAGAGATACGCAGTATTTT.

The J gene is TRBJ1-1, the V gene TRBV29-1; 9 bases map to TRBD1. The CDR3 runs to 13 residues. Losses at the gene ends were 7 bases for V and 4 bases for J; bases not matched to a gene: 7. Germline V gene sequence: CDR1 SQVTM, CDR2 ANQGSEA. This chain's CDR3 is CSGRQGEATEAFF. The CDR3 DNA is TGCAGCGGGAGACAGGGGGAGGCCACTGAAGCTTTCTTT.

The chain joins TRBV20-1 to TRBJ1-4; maybe TRBD1 (6 bases). Trimming removed 6 bases from V and 8 bases from J, with 28 bases in between. The CDR3 length is 17 residues. Germline CDR1 is DFQATT and CDR2 is SNEGSKA (reference sequence). CDR3 coding DNA: TGCAGTGCCCTTACAGGGTGGGGGACGGCAGAGGGAGAAAAACTGTTTTTT. Protein product: CSALTGWGTAEGEKLFF.

This clonotype showed up many times. The chain recombines TRBV6-5 with TRBJ2-5, with D possibly called TRBD1 or TRBD2 (5 bases each). V lost 7 bases and J lost 5, with 20 bases in between. Per germline, CDR1 MNHEY and CDR2 SVGAGI. The CDR3 spans 15 residues. CDR3 sequence: CASTNEGTGIETQYF. CDR3 DNA: TGTGCCAGCACCAACGAGGGGACGGGTATTGAGACCCAGTACTTC.

Regarding this clonotype: One end of the junction does not line up with germline, which may come from a read error. The V and J genes are TRBV11-2 and TRBJ2-3; D is ambiguous. Germline assignment: CDR1 SGHAT and CDR2 FQNNGV. This CDR3 region has 14 residues. The DNA of the CDR3 is TGTGCCAACAGCTTAAGGGCCAGCACAGATACGCAGTATTTT. Translation gives CANSLRASTDTQYF.

The V call is TRBV6-5, the J call TRBJ1-2; maybe TRBD1 (5 bases). Germline CDR1 reads MNHEY; CDR2 reads SVGAGI. This CDR3 spans 13 amino acids. V gave up 9 bases and J gave up 0 bases, with 11 bases separating them. The CDR3, as DNA: TGTGCCAGTACCGGGACGGCTAACTATGGCTACACCTTC. Translating gives CASTGTANYGYTF.